What follows is one T cell receptor (beta chain) and its context. Its target is not known. This sample is drawn from a study of T-cell reconstitution after alpha-beta-depleted transplantation in children. Whole-study findings and limits: Surviving recipient T cells and intrathymic progenitors accounted for some patients' high TCRbeta diversity at day 60. Expanded clones from the graft, numbering several hundred, reportedly supplied alpha-beta T cells about two months after transplant. Newly generated T cells supplied most T-cell counts and diversity one year post-transplant.

Using unique molecular identifiers, the investigators prepared the TCRbeta library. MiXCR, run by TCRdb on the PCR reads, gives a single entry per CDR3 protein. The sample has 70,000 or so distinct CDR3 sequences; roughly 11% are singletons. The CDR3 loop spans 14 amino acids. Germline CDR1 is SGHDT and CDR2 is YYEEEE. V was pared by 0 bases and J by 15 bases, with 19 bases between. The material was PBMCs, obtained before TCRalphabeta/CD19-depleted stem cell transplant. The chain employs TRBV5-6 and TRBJ2-1; possible D gene TRBD2, 7 bases. The TCR originated in a boy younger than 18 with acute myeloid leukemia, due to receive a stem cell transplant. CDR3: CASSLAPGEGMWFF. CDR3 sequence (DNA): TGTGCCAGCAGCTTGGCCCCAGGGGAGGGGATGTGGTTCTTC. Full variable domain (remainder filled in from reference TRBV5-6 and TRBJ2-1): DAGVTQSPTHLIKTRGQQVTLRCSPKSGHDTVSWYQQALGQGPQFIFQYYEEEERQRGNFPDRFSGHQFPNYSSELNVNALLLGDSALYLCASSLAPGEGMWFFGPGTRLTVL.